This T cell receptor (beta chain) was identified during a study of CD8+ T cells in alopecia areata. Study-level information: Tofacitinib treatment spanned 6 to 18 months, with 6 months off drug afterward. Study results and limitations: Lesional scalp, notably in alopecia totalis/universalis, had clonality above that of normal scalp.

Both CD4+ and CD8+ T cells were separated by sorting PBMCs. Once RNA had been extracted, it was reverse transcribed into cDNA to act as the sequencing template. Data came from immunoSEQ multiplex PCR; TCRdb stores just in-frame clones and leaves some out. In the table there are 150,000 to 200,000 clones, 59% of which are singletons. This CDR3 is built from 15 residues. Germline CDR1 is MGHDK and CDR2 is SYGVNS. Trimming pared 3 bases from V and 1 base from J, leaving 10 bases between. Of note for this clone: Its specificity is unknown.

The receptor comes from a human donor with alopecia areata. The V gene is TRBV25-1, the J gene TRBJ2-4, with D hard to call. The input for sequencing was CD4+ T cells sorted from blood, taken at week 0. The CDR3 sequence: CASSDKGLAKNIQYF. In DNA, the CDR3 is TGTGCCAGCAGTGATAAAGGCCTTGCCAAAAACATTCAGTACTTC.